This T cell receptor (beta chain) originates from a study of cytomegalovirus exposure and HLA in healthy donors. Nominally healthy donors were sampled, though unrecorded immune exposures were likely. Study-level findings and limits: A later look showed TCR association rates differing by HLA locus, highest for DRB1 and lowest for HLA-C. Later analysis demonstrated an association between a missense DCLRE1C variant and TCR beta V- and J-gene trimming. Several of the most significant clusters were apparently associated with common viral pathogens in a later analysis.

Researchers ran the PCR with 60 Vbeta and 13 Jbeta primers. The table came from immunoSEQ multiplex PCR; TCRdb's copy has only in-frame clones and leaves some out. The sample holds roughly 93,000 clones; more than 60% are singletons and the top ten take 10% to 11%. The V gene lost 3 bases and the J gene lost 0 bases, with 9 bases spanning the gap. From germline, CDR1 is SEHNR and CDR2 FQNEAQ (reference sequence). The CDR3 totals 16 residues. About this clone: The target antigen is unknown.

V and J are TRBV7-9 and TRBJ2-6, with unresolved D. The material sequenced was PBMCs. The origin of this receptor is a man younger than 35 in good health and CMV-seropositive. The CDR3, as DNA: TGTGCCAGCAGCTTTAGTAATCTCTCTGGGGCCAACGTCCTGACTTTC. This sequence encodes CASSFSNLSGANVLTF. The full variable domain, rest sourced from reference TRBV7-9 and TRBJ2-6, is DTGVSQNPRHKITKRGQNVTFRCDPISEHNRLYWYRQTLGQGPEFLTYFQNEAQLEKSRLLSDRFSAERPKGSFSTLEIQRTEQGDSAMYLCASSFSNLSGANVLTFGAGSRLTVL.